This is a list of T cell receptor beta chains from one sample in a study of blood T cells in healthy people across ages. TCRdb re-derived calls from the 5' RACE reads in MiXCR, one entry per CDR3 protein. This table has roughly 2 million distinct CDR3 sequences, about 50% appearing once. Sequencing used blood. All receptors derive from a woman aged 40 to 55 in good health. The CDR3 runs from the conserved cysteine through the conserved F or W. A D gene is named only where the DNA matches it firmly. Rows give clone size only sometimes, using once, few, many, or a class for an expanded clone.

v_gene	j_gene	d_gene	abundance	CDR3nt	CDR3aa
TRBV15	TRBJ2-1	NA	NA	TGTGCCAGTAGGGGCGAATCCTGGGGCAATGAGCAGTTCTTC	CASRGESWGNEQFF
TRBV6-2/TRBV6-3	TRBJ2-5	NA	NA	TGTGCCAGCAGTTACGGGGGTCCGGGACCTCCGTACCAAGAGACCCAGTACTTC	CASSYGGPGPPYQETQYF
TRBV29-1	TRBJ2-6	NA	NA	TGCAGCGTAACCCCAGGGTCTGGGGCCAACGTCCTGACTTTC	CSVTPGSGANVLTF
TRBV12-3/TRBV12-4	TRBJ2-5	NA	many	TGTGCCAGCAGCCCCGGGATCCTCGCGACCCAGTACTTC	CASSPGILATQYF
TRBV5-1	TRBJ2-4	NA	few	TGCGCCAGCAGCTTGGGTTTGGACAGCCCCTATTGGCAGTACTTC	CASSLGLDSPYWQYF
TRBV12-3/TRBV12-4	TRBJ1-5	NA	NA	TGTGCCAGCGAAGGGACGACTCGGGATCAGCCCCAGCATTTT	CASEGTTRDQPQHF
TRBV4-1	TRBJ2-2	NA	NA	TGCGCCAGCAGCCAAGTCCCCTCCTACACCGGGGAGCTGTTTTTT	CASSQVPSYTGELFF
TRBV4-3	TRBJ2-1	NA	NA	TGCGCCAGCAGCCAAGATAGAGGGGCTCCCAATGAGCAGTTCTTC	CASSQDRGAPNEQFF
TRBV5-6	TRBJ2-1	NA	NA	TGTGCCAGCAGGTGGGGGGAAAAGGTCAATGAGCAGTTCTTC	CASRWGEKVNEQFF
TRBV18	TRBJ1-5	NA	NA	TGTGCCAGCTCACCACAGGGCTATAGCAACCAGCCCCAGCATTTT	CASSPQGYSNQPQHF
TRBV4-3	TRBJ1-1	NA	few	TGCGCCAGCAGCCGGTGGGGGACTGAAGCTTTCTTT	CASSRWGTEAFF
TRBV29-1	TRBJ1-4	NA	NA	TGCAGCGTTGGGGCCGGCGGGGTTAATGAAAAACTGTTTTTT	CSVGAGGVNEKLFF
TRBV20-1	TRBJ1-2	NA	NA	TGCAGTGCTTACAGGGCGGGCGGCTACACCTTC	CSAYRAGGYTF
TRBV20-1	TRBJ2-1	TRBD2	NA	TGCAGTGCTAGTGCCGCGCTAGCGGGGTTCAATGAGCAGTTCTTC	CSASAALAGFNEQFF
TRBV20-1	TRBJ1-6	NA	NA	TGCAGTGCTGACCGACCGATATCCCCCATGCACTCCTATAATTCACCCCTCCACTTT	CSADRPISPMHSYNSPLHF
TRBV6-5	TRBJ2-1	NA	few	TGTGCCAGCAGTTACTCGCAGGGTGAAGTCAATGAGCAGTTCTTC	CASSYSQGEVNEQFF
TRBV24-1	TRBJ2-5	NA	NA	TGTGCCACCTCGCCTAAACAGGAAAAAGAGACCCAGTACTTC	CATSPKQEKETQYF
TRBV7-2	TRBJ2-7	NA	NA	TGTGCCAGCTCCAAACTGGGGATGAGCTCCTACGAGCAGTACTTC	CASSKLGMSSYEQYF
TRBV7-9	TRBJ2-1	TRBD2	once	TGTGCCAGCAGCTTTGGTCTAGCGGGGGGCCACAAGGAGCAGTTCTTC	CASSFGLAGGHKEQFF
TRBV7-8	TRBJ1-5	NA	NA	TGTGCCAGCAGCCCTTGGACGGTTAGCAATCAGCCCCAGCATTTT	CASSPWTVSNQPQHF
TRBV7-2	TRBJ2-1	TRBD2	NA	TGTGCCAGCAGCTTAGTTTGGACTAGCGGGCCCAATGAGCAGTTCTTC	CASSLVWTSGPNEQFF
TRBV18	TRBJ2-4	NA	NA	TGTGCCAGCTCCGTTGGATCCAAAAACATTCAGTACTTC	CASSVGSKNIQYF
TRBV7-2	TRBJ2-1	TRBD2	few	TGTGCCAGCAGCCGTAGGACTAGCGGGGGATACAATGAGCAGTTCTTC	CASSRRTSGGYNEQFF
TRBV29-1	TRBJ1-2	TRBD1	NA	TGCAGCGTACCAGACAGGGGGTCGAGCTATGGCTACACCTTC	CSVPDRGSSYGYTF
TRBV20-1	TRBJ2-7	TRBD1	NA	TGCAGTGCTAGCGGACAGGGGAAACGGTCCTCCTACGAGCAGTACTTC	CSASGQGKRSSYEQYF
TRBV19	TRBJ2-3	TRBD2	NA	TGTGCCACCAAGCGGGGGAGAGGAAGCACAGATACGCAGTATTTT	CATKRGRGSTDTQYF
TRBV24-1	TRBJ1-2	NA	NA	TGTGCCACCAGTGAGATAGGGAACTATGGCTACACCTTC	CATSEIGNYGYTF
TRBV9	TRBJ2-1	NA	NA	TGTGCCAGCAGCGTAGGCGACAATAGGAATGAGCAGTTCTTC	CASSVGDNRNEQFF
TRBV7-2	TRBJ2-3	NA	NA	TGTGCCAGCAGCTTACATCGCGCAGGAAGGGGAGATACGCAGTATTTT	CASSLHRAGRGDTQYF
TRBV4-1	TRBJ2-7	NA	NA	TGCGCCAGCAGCCAAAGGGCCACAGGGCTCTACGAGCAGTACTTC	CASSQRATGLYEQYF
TRBV20-1	TRBJ1-2	NA	NA	TGCAGTGCTAGAAGCGGCCCGTATGGCTACACCTTC	CSARSGPYGYTF
TRBV12-3/TRBV12-4	TRBJ1-1	TRBD1	NA	TGTGCCAGCAGTCCCGGGACAGGGGGGTTGACTGAAGCTTTCTTT	CASSPGTGGLTEAFF
TRBV9	TRBJ2-1	TRBD1	NA	TGTGCCAGCAGCGTCCTGACAGGGTCTCATGAGCAGTTCTTC	CASSVLTGSHEQFF
TRBV7-2	TRBJ1-6	TRBD1	once	TGTGCCAGCAGCTTAGACAGGGGAACCAGATCACCCCTCCACTTT	CASSLDRGTRSPLHF
TRBV29-1	TRBJ2-1	TRBD1	NA	TGCAGCGTCGCGGACAGGGGATGGTACAATGAGCAGTTCTTC	CSVADRGWYNEQFF
TRBV7-2	TRBJ1-1	NA	NA	TGTGCCAGCAGCCCGTCCCGGGAAAACACTGAAGCTTTCTTT	CASSPSRENTEAFF
TRBV5-6	TRBJ2-5	NA	NA	TGTGCCAGCAGCCCCCCACCGGGACCATGGCAAGAGACCCAGTACTTC	CASSPPPGPWQETQYF
TRBV27	TRBJ1-6	TRBD1	once	TGTGCCAGCAGTTCGCGGGACAGGGCGGGTTCACCCCTCCACTTT	CASSSRDRAGSPLHF
TRBV7-9	TRBJ1-1	NA	NA	TGTGCCAGCAGCTTAGTATCCCCCGAGGACGCTGAAGCTTTCTTT	CASSLVSPEDAEAFF
TRBV18	TRBJ1-2	NA	few	TGTGCCAGCTCACCAAATCTATCCGGGACCACAAGGGGCTACACCTTC	CASSPNLSGTTRGYTF
TRBV6-5	TRBJ2-7	TRBD1	few	TGTGCCAGCAGCTTACAGGACAGGGGTGGGACCCACGAGCAGTACTTC	CASSLQDRGGTHEQYF
TRBV9	TRBJ2-6	NA	NA	TGTGCCAGCAGCATCGACAGCTCTGGGGCCAACGTCCTGACTTTC	CASSIDSSGANVLTF
TRBV20-1	TRBJ2-5	NA	NA	TGCAGTGCAAGAGACGCTCTGGAGGAGACCCAGTACTTC	CSARDALEETQYF
TRBV14	TRBJ2-1	TRBD2	NA	TGTGCCAGCAGCTCTGCTAAAGGACTAGCGGGGGGCCGCAACAATGAGCAGTTCTTC	CASSSAKGLAGGRNNEQFF
TRBV2	TRBJ2-3	TRBD2	NA	TGTGCCAGCAGTGAGAAGCGGGGGCTGGACACAGAGACGCAGTATTTT	CASSEKRGLDTETQYF
TRBV5-1	TRBJ2-3	NA	NA	TGCGCCAGCAGCTTGGCGGCCCTGATAAGCACAGATACGCAGTATTTT	CASSLAALISTDTQYF
TRBV15	TRBJ2-1	NA	NA	TGTGCCACCAGCAGAGTTAAAAATGAGCAGTTCTTC	CATSRVKNEQFF
TRBV6-1	TRBJ2-1	TRBD2	NA	TGTGCCAGCAGACGTACTAGCGGGATAATGAGCTCCTACAATGAGCAGTTCTTC	CASRRTSGIMSSYNEQFF
TRBV4-3	TRBJ2-7	NA	few	TGCGCCAGCAGCCAAGATATAAACAGAGCCTACGAGCAGTACTTC	CASSQDINRAYEQYF
TRBV25-1	TRBJ1-2	NA	few	TGTGCCAGTACAGGACAGCATTATGGCTACACCTTC	CASTGQHYGYTF
TRBV6-2/TRBV6-3	TRBJ2-4	TRBD1	NA	TGTGCCAGCAGTCCCTCGGGACAGAGAATTCAGTACTTC	CASSPSGQRIQYF
TRBV7-9	TRBJ1-4	NA	NA	TGTGCCAGCAGCTTAGAGGGAACAACTAATGAAAAACTGTTTTTT	CASSLEGTTNEKLFF
TRBV29-1	TRBJ1-2	TRBD1	NA	TGCAGCGTTGGTGGCTCAGGGGGTAACTATGGCTACACCTTC	CSVGGSGGNYGYTF